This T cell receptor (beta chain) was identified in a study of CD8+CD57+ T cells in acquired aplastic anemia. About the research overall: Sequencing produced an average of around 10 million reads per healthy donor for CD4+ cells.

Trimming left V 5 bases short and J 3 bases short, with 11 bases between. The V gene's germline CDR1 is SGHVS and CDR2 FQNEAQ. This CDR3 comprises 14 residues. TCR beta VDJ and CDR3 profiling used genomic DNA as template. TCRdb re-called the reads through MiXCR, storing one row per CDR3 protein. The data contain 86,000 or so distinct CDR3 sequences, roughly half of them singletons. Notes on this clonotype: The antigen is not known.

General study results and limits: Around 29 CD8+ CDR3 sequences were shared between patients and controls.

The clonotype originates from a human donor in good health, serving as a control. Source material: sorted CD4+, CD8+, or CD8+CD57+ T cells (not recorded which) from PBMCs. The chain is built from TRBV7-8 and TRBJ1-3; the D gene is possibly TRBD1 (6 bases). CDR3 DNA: TGTGCCAGCAGCCCCCAGGGGTTTGGAAACACCATATATTTT. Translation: CASSPQGFGNTIYF.